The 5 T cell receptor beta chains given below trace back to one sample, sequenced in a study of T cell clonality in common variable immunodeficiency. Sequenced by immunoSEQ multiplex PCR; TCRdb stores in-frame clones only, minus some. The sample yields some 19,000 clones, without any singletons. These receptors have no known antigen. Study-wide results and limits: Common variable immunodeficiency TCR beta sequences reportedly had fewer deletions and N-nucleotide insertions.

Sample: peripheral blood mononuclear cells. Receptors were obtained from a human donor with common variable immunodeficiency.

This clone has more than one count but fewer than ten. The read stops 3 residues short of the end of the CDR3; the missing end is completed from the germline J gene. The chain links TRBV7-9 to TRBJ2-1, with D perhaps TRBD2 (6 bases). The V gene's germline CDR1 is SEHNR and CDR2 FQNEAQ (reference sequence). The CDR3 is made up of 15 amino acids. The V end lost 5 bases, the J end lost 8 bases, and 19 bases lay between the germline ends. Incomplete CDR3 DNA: TGTGCCAGCAGCCCCGGGACTGTCCTTGGGGATGAG. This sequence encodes CASSPGTVLGDE. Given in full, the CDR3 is CASSPGTVLGDEQFF.

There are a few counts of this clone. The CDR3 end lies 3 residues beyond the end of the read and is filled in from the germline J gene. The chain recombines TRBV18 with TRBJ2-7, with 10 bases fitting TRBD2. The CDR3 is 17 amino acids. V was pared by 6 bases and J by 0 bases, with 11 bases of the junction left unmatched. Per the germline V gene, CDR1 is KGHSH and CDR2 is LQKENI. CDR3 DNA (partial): TGTGCCAGCTCCCCCGGAACTAGCGGGATGTTCTCCTACGAG. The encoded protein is CASSPGTSGMFSYE. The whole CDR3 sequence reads CASSPGTSGMFSYEQYF.

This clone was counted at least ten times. CDR3 DNA, as far as it was read: TGTGCCAGCTCACCACAGGGGGGGTCCTACGAG. It is translated as CASSPQGGSYE. The CDR3 as a whole reads CASSPQGGSYEQYF. This sequence joins TRBV18 and TRBJ2-7; maybe TRBD2 (7 bases). The missing CDR3 end, 3 residues past where the read stops, is filled in from the germline J gene. Trimming removed 1 base from V and 1 base from J, with 8 bases in between. The CDR3 totals 14 residues. Germline values: CDR1 KGHSH, CDR2 LQKENI.

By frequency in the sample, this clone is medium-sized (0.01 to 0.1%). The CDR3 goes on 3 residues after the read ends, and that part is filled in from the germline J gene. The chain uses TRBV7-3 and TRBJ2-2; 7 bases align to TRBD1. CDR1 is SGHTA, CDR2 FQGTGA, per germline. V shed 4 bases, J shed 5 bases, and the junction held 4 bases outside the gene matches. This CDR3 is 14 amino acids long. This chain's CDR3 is CASSWDSFTGELFF. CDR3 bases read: TGTGCCAGCAGCTGGGACAGTTTTACCGGGGAG.

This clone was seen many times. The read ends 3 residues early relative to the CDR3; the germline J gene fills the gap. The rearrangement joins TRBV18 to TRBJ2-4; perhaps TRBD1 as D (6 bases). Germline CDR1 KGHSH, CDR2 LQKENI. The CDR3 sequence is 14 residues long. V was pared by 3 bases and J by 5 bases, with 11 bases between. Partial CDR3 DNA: TGTGCCAGCTCACCGGGACAAGGACAAAACATT. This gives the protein CASSPGQGQNI. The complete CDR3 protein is CASSPGQGQNIQYF.